This T cell receptor beta chain originates from a study of blood T cell repertoires in COVID-19. Study as a whole: Whether acute or convalescent, the COVID-19 samples came from the United States, Italy and Spain. PBMCs, B-cell-depleted T cells, or T cells provided the cDNA or gDNA that made up the material.

How the authors handled the data: Reference gene primer amplification in the assay estimated nucleated cell counts. Repertoires were generated with immunoSEQ multiplex PCR, while TCRdb's copy carries only in-frame clones and drops some. That table supplies the V and J calls and clone size; D and trimming were determined from the DNA. The data hold around 200,000 clones, with 83% observed a single time. V was shortened by 8 bases and J by 3 bases, with 17 bases between the two germline ends. Germline assignment: CDR1 LGHDT and CDR2 YNNKEL (reference sequence). The CDR3 totals 14 residues. The J gene is TRBJ2-7, the V gene TRBV3-1 (or the pseudogene TRBV3-2), with D possibly matching TRBD1 (6 bases). The origin of this receptor is a woman between 40 and 50 years old with active or convalescent COVID-19. The material sequenced was peripheral blood. In nucleotides, the CDR3 is TGTGCCAGCGCCCGAGGACAGATGGGCTACGAGCAGTACTTC. Protein product: CASARGQMGYEQYF.